The 8 T cell receptor beta chains below were found in one sample sequenced in a study of radiation and T cells in renal cell carcinoma. Described time point: baseline pretreatment blood. Treatment of the sample: 15 Gy SBRT to primary tumor, nephrectomy 4 weeks later. Measured with immunoSEQ multiplex PCR; TCRdb has only the in-frame clones, and not every one. The top ten hold approximately 8% of the sample, which has some 95,000 clones, 80% to 90% seen once. The material was blood, obtained from a patient whose treatment included radiotherapy and nephrectomy. The origin of the receptors is a man in his forties or fifties with renal cell carcinoma.

The chain has TRBV5-1 and TRBJ2-5; D is unclear. V was cut by 4 bases and J by 2 bases, with 9 bases left in between. CDR3 size: 13 residues. CDR1 is SGHRS and CDR2 is YFSETQ in the germline V gene. The CDR3 sequence is CASSQQNQETQYF. The CDR3 region has the DNA TGCGCCAGCAGCCAACAGAATCAAGAGACCCAGTACTTC.

The CDR3 loop reads CASSRITQGGSNQPQHF. The CDR3 region has the DNA TGTGCCAGCAGCCGAATAACCCAGGGAGGTAGCAATCAGCCCCAGCATTTT. The chain carries TRBV27 and TRBJ1-5, with a tentative D call TRBD1 (5 bases). V shed 6 bases and J shed 0 bases, with 18 bases lying between them. The CDR3 spans 17 residues. The germline gives CDR1 MNHEY, CDR2 SMNVEV (reference sequence).

This clone showed up just once. The gene calls are TRBV5-4 and TRBJ1-4; 8 positions match TRBD1. CDR1 and CDR2 (germline): SGHNT, YYREEE (reference sequence). J was trimmed by 8 bases and V by 4 bases; bases with no gene match: 10. The CDR3 covers 15 residues. CDR3 DNA sequence: TGTGCCAGCAGCCAAGAGGAAGGACAGGGCGAAAAACTGTTTTTT. Translation: CASSQEEGQGEKLFF.

The chain carries TRBV19 and TRBJ1-1, with D unclear. CDR3 length: 13 amino acids. Germline loops: CDR1 LNHDA, CDR2 SQIVND (reference sequence). Between the trimmed V and J ends, which lost 3 bases and 4 bases, there was a span of 9 bases. The chain's CDR3 is CASSMGLPTEAFF. Here the CDR3 DNA reads TGTGCCAGTAGTATGGGCCTACCCACTGAAGCTTTCTTT.

The chain carries TRBV27 and TRBJ1-1, with a possible D match to TRBD1 (5 bases). V was pared by 5 bases and J by 6 bases, with 16 bases between. The CDR3 is 14 amino acids. Germline-derived CDR1 and CDR2 are MNHEY and SMNVEV (reference sequence). CDR3: CASSPGSRPAEAFF. As DNA, the CDR3 is TGTGCCAGCAGTCCAGGGTCCCGTCCCGCTGAAGCTTTCTTT.

This clone turned up a few times. This chain joins TRBV18 and TRBJ1-2; maybe TRBD1 (6 bases). From germline, CDR1 is KGHSH and CDR2 LQKENI. V was clipped by 1 base and J by 8 bases, with 11 bases between them. The CDR3 extends over 13 amino acids. In DNA form, the CDR3 reads TGTGCCAGCTCACCACTGGGGGGCGAAGGCTACACCTTC. This gives the protein CASSPLGGEGYTF.

The chain couples TRBV7-2 to TRBJ2-7; 7 bases agree with TRBD1. V trimming: 5 bases; J trimming: 3 bases; junction bases outside the gene matches: 4. The length of the CDR3 is 13 residues. Germline CDR1 and CDR2: SGHTA and FQGNSA. CDR3 sequence (DNA): TGTGCCAGCAGCCAACGGGACAGCTACGAGCAGTACTTC. Residues: CASSQRDSYEQYF.

CDR3 sequence (DNA): TGCGCCAGCAGCGTCGACGGGACAGGCCAATACAATGAGCAGTTCTTC. Protein sequence: CASSVDGTGQYNEQFF. J is TRBJ2-1 and V is TRBV4-1, with 8 bases aligning to TRBD1. The germline gives CDR1 MGHRA, CDR2 YSYEKL. V dropped 5 bases and J dropped 4; count of bases not matched to a gene: 10. The CDR3 runs to 16 residues.